This T cell receptor (beta chain) was recorded in a study of blood T cell repertoires in COVID-19 (TCRdb year 2020). With regard to the full study: Collaborator samples came from the United States, Italy and Spain and covered acute and convalescent phases of COVID-19. The prospective study material was composed of cDNA or gDNA derived from T cells, B-cell-depleted T cells, or PBMCs. Subjects who had been exposed to COVID-19, were actively infected with it, or had recovered from it provided the deeply sampled blood TCRbeta repertoires that made up the dataset. Where available, HLA class I and class II types were obtained from metadata supplied by the sample provider rather than from assay-based typing. The samples were drawn from two sources: the first 160 participants of the ongoing ImmuneRACE study, and 1,200 or so subjects contributed by 6 global collaborators. A freely available public database, intended as a resource for researchers studying the immune response to SARS-CoV-2, is where the repertoires were released. Sample metadata almost always included a de-identified subject ID, COVID-19 status, age in years and sex. Broad study findings and their caveats: How much clinical and demographic metadata was included differed by source and by participant, and the metadata was provided uncurated.

TCRbeta CDR3 regions were amplified from genomic DNA using the immunoSEQ Assay, a bias-controlled multiplex PCR. The published analysis was carried out like this. Nucleated cell counts per sample were estimated from amplification of reference gene primers within the assay. To quantify the absolute abundance of each unique TCRbeta CDR3 rearrangement, sequence reads were collapsed and filtered. For each sample, productive Simpson clonality was calculated as the square root of Simpson's diversity index across productive rearrangements. TCRdb stores this immuneACCESS table with in-frame sequences only. Part of the clones is absent; in the studies checked, under half of the shortfall reflects unresolved V genes, and no reason is known for the rest. The D gene and trimming were derived from the DNA, and the V and J assignments and clone size from that table. The sample has around 250,000 clones on record, about four fifths of them singletons. The ten most abundant clones make up 3% to 4% of the sample.

V and J lose 2 bases and 8 bases, and a span of 9 bases separates them. From the cysteine up to the phenylalanine, the CDR3 has a length of 12 residues. Only the CDR3 region is kept as DNA, spanning 36 bases read in frame from base 1. The CDR1 and CDR2 encoded by the germline V gene are MNHEY and SVGEGT. As to this clone: The antigen this receptor binds is unknown. It has no much larger one-base neighbor in the sample; base qualities were not kept.

Whole blood was collected in K2EDTA tubes by collaborating institutions according to the institutions' own protocols. Collaborator samples were shipped for TCRbeta analysis as frozen whole blood, isolated PBMCs, or DNA extracted from either sample type. The source of this sequence is a woman aged 18-30 years with acute or convalescent COVID-19. The sample comprised peripheral blood. The rearrangement joined TRBV6-2 or TRBV6-3 to TRBJ1-2; D gene: possibly TRBD1, on 5 matching bases. The bases read TGTGCCAGCAGTTACGGGGCAGGGGGCTACACCTTC. Translated, this gives CASSYGAGGYTF.